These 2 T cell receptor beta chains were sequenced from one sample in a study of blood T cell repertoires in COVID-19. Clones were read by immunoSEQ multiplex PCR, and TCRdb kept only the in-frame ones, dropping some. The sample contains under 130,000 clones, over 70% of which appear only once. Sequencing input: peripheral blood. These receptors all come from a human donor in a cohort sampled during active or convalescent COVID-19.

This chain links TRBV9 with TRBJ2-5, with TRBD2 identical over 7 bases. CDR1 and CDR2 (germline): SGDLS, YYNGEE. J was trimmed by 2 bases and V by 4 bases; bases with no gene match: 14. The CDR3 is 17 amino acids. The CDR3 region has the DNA TGTGCCAGCAGCCAAAAGGCGGGGGAGAGGGATCAAGAGACCCAGTACTTC. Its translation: CASSQKAGERDQETQYF.

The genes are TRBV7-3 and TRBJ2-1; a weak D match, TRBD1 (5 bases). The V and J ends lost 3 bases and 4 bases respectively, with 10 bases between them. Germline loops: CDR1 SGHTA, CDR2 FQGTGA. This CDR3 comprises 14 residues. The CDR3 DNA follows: TGTGCCAGCAGCTTGACCCAGGGTTACAATGAGCAGTTCTTC. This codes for CASSLTQGYNEQFF.